What follows is one TCR beta chain and its context. The antigen is not known. The data stem from a study of shared clonotypes between healthy human individuals. Each subset's genomic DNA was split evenly across several immunoSEQ plates. Repertoires were generated with immunoSEQ multiplex PCR, while TCRdb's copy carries only in-frame clones and drops some. The data contain hundreds of thousands of clones, around four fifths of them seen just once; the ten biggest clones take up around 1.8%. Points from the study as a whole: Memory subsets generally showed smaller estimated richness than naive subsets did. Sampling was confined to blood; repertoires within tissues likely differ.

V lost 1 base to trimming and J lost 0 bases, with 7 bases between them. The CDR3 has 15 amino acids. Per the germline V gene, CDR1 is MGHRA and CDR2 is YSYEKL. The chain carries TRBV4-1 and TRBJ1-5, with D hard to call. Sequences were obtained from memory CD4+ T cells sorted from blood. Noted subset: CD45RA-negative fraction. The sequence was collected from a woman aged 25 to 45 in good health. The CDR3: CASSQAPHSNQPQHF. As DNA, the CDR3 is TGCGCCAGCAGCCAAGCCCCACATAGCAATCAGCCCCAGCATTTT.